These 10 T cell receptor beta chains share one sample of origin, sequenced in a study of CD8+ T cells in alopecia areata. CD4, CD8alpha, NKG2D, NKG2ACE and other markers were used to sort pooled cutaneous lymph node cells. Extracted RNA was reverse transcribed into cDNA, the sequencing template. The method was immunoSEQ multiplex PCR; TCRdb's version includes in-frame clones alone and lacks a portion of them. Listed for the sample are roughly 5,800 clones, none seen a single time. The sample consisted of CD8+ T cells sorted from a lymph node. The receptor source for this set is a C3H/HeJ mouse with alopecia areata. Mouse strain MHC haplotype: H2-k.

Ten or more counts support this clone. The genes and germline here are from mouse. The missing CDR3 end, 4 residues past where the read stops, is filled in from the germline J gene. The rearrangement uses TRBV13-3 and TRBJ2-4; a weak D match, TRBD2 (6 bases). From germline, CDR1 is NNHDY and CDR2 SYVADS. The CDR3 is 14 amino acids. Incomplete CDR3 DNA: TGTGCCAGCAGTGATGCATGGGGGAAAAAC. It codes for CASSDAWGKN. The whole CDR3 sequence is CASSDAWGKNTLYF.

This clone showed up many times. Mouse germline and gene names are used. Coverage ceases 4 residues before the CDR3 finishes, and the germline J gene fills in the end. The V call is TRBV13-1, the J call TRBJ2-7, with no clear D. Germline CDR1 and CDR2: NSHNY and SYGAGN. CDR3 length: 11 amino acids. The CDR3 spells CASSEGYEQYF. CDR3 DNA, as far as it was read: TGTGCCAGCAGTGAAGGGTAT.

This clone has just a few counts. Mouse gene names apply. The DNA ends 4 residues before the CDR3 does, and the rest of the CDR3 is filled in from the germline J gene. The V gene is TRBV13-1, the J gene TRBJ2-5; TRBD1 aligns across 7 bases. CDR3 size: 14 residues. Looked up from germline, CDR1 is NSHNY and CDR2 is SYGAGN. The covered CDR3 bases are TGTGCCAGCAGTGATGGGGACAGAGAAGAC. Its translation is CASSDGDRED. The full CDR3 is CASSDGDREDTQYF.

This clone is medium-sized (0.01 to 0.1%) within its sample. The listed genes are named as in mouse. The read halts 3 residues ahead of the CDR3 end, with the missing end drawn from the germline J gene. This chain connects TRBV13-2 to TRBJ1-6, with D uncertain. TRBJ1-6 is assigned to the ORF class and has an uncertain function. V shed 5 bases and J shed 4 bases, with 4 bases lying between them. CDR3 length: 12 residues. CDR1 and CDR2 (germline): NNHNN, SYGAGS (reference sequence). CDR3 amino acids: CASGTYNSPLYF. The CDR3 DNA, read in part, is TGTGCCAGCGGGACATATAATTCGCCC.

In its sample, this clone was seen many times. The genes are named according to mouse. The part of the CDR3 DNA that was read is TGTGCTAGCAGTTTATCGAGGGACAGGGTAAACTCC. This sequence encodes CASSLSRDRVNS. The CDR3 reads in full as CASSLSRDRVNSDYTF. The J gene is TRBJ1-2, the V gene TRBV29; 9 nucleotides align to TRBD1. The read stops 4 residues short of the end of the CDR3; the missing end is completed from the germline J gene. CDR1 and CDR2 from the germline V gene are MSHET and SYDVDS. The CDR3 extends over 16 amino acids. The V segment lost 0 bases and the J segment 1 base; nucleotides outside the gene matches: 3.

In its sample, this clone was seen many times. Gene names refer to mouse genes. The CDR3 is cut off 4 residues early in the read; its end comes from the germline J gene. The V call is TRBV13-2, the J call TRBJ2-3, with TRBD2 identical over 14 bases. The CDR3 runs 15 residues. Per the germline V gene, CDR1 is NNHNN and CDR2 is SYGAGS (reference sequence). V gave up 5 bases and J gave up 3 bases; unmatched junction bases: 2. CDR3 DNA (partial): TGTGCCAGCGGGGGACTGGGGGGGCGCGCAGAA. Translating it yields CASGGLGGRAE. The whole CDR3 protein reads CASGGLGGRAETLYF.

In its sample, this clone was seen many times. The genes and germline here are from mouse. From the germline J gene comes the end of the CDR3, since the read stops 4 residues before it. V and J are TRBV14 and TRBJ1-1, with TRBD1 matching 9 bases. This CDR3 spans 15 amino acids. Unmatched junction bases numbered 5, after V lost 4 bases and J lost 1 base. The germline V gene encodes CDR1 SGHDT and CDR2 FRDEAV. The covered CDR3 bases are TGTGCCAGCAGTACCGGGACAGGGTGGAACACA. Translation: CASSTGTGWNT. The whole CDR3 protein is CASSTGTGWNTEVFF.

This clone was counted ten times or more. The gene names here belong to mouse. The CDR3 is cut off 3 residues early in the read; its end comes from the germline J gene. The chain uses TRBV13-1 and TRBJ1-6, with unresolved D. TRBJ1-6 qualifies as an ORF whose function is uncertain. CDR1 and CDR2 (germline): NSHNY, SYGAGN. The CDR3 is made up of 13 amino acids. Trimming pared 0 bases from V and 7 bases from J, leaving 5 bases between. CDR3 sequence: CASSDAWNSPLYF. CDR3 bases read: TGTGCCAGCAGTGATGCATGGAATTCGCCC.

This clone is classed as medium-sized. The gene symbols are mouse symbols. The read ends 4 residues before the CDR3 terminus; that terminus is restored from the germline J gene. The gene calls are TRBV1 and TRBJ2-5; D is possibly TRBD2 (5 bases). The CDR3 has 13 residues. Germline CDR1 is NSQYPW and CDR2 is LRSPGD (reference sequence). The CDR3 region is CTCSADSGDTQYF. The CDR3 bases that were read are TGCACCTGCAGTGCAGATTCTGGGGAC.

This clone came up many times. Mouse gene names apply. The CDR3 end lies 4 residues beyond the end of the read and is filled in from the germline J gene. This sequence joins TRBV13-3 and TRBJ2-7; 7 bases are a match to TRBD1. The CDR3 is made up of 12 amino acids. The V gene's germline CDR1 is NNHDY and CDR2 SYVADS. The CDR3 reads CASSDTGDEQYF. Incomplete CDR3 DNA: TGTGCCAGCAGTGATACAGGGGAT.